These T cell receptor beta chains were read from a single sample in a study of blood T cell repertoires in COVID-19. Measured with immunoSEQ multiplex PCR; TCRdb has only the in-frame clones, and not every one. Of about 190,000 clones listed, 70% to 85% are singletons. Source material: peripheral blood. The receptors stem from a woman aged 25 to 39 with acute or convalescent COVID-19. The CDR3 runs from the conserved cysteine through the conserved F or W. Fields, in order: D gene, V gene, J gene, clone size, CDR3 DNA, CDR3 protein. D genes are given only for firm matches. Not all rows give a size; the values are once, few, many and, for expanded clones, a class.

>TRBD1|TRBV30|TRBJ1-5|once
TGTGCCTGGGGACAGGGGACGAATCAGCCCCAGCATTTT
CAWGQGTNQPQHF
>.|TRBV27|TRBJ1-1|.
TGTGCCAGCAGTTTAGAGGCCAGTAGGGGGACTGAAGCTTTCTTT
CASSLEASRGTEAFF
>.|TRBV7-8|TRBJ1-5|.
TGTGCCAGCAGCTTGGGACTGTCGAGCAATCAGCCCCAGCATTTT
CASSLGLSSNQPQHF
>.|TRBV6-2/TRBV6-3|TRBJ1-5|.
TGTGCCAGCAGTCGGACAGAGTATAGCAATCAGCCCCAGCATTTT
CASSRTEYSNQPQHF
>TRBD1|TRBV5-1|TRBJ1-6|.
TGCGCCAGCAGCTTGGTTGGACAGGGTTTGCATTCACCCCTCCACTTT
CASSLVGQGLHSPLHF
>TRBD1|TRBV5-1|TRBJ1-1|.
TGCGCCAGCAGCTGGGGACAGGGTACTTTGGAAGCTTTCTTT
CASSWGQGTLEAFF
>.|TRBV20-1|TRBJ1-4|.
TGCAGTGCCGCCCAGTATGAAAAACTGTTTTTT
CSAAQYEKLFF
>TRBD1|TRBV6-4|TRBJ1-2|.
TGTGCCAACGCCGGGACAGGGATTCATTATGGCTACACCTTC
CANAGTGIHYGYTF
>.|TRBV6-4|TRBJ2-2|.
TGTGCCAAGCAGGAAGTTAACACCGGGGAGCTGTTTTTT
CAKQEVNTGELFF
>TRBD1|TRBV19|TRBJ2-3|.
TGTGCCAGTAGTCGACAGGGGGACAACACAGATACGCAGTATTTT
CASSRQGDNTDTQYF
>TRBD2|TRBV5-1|TRBJ2-1|.
TGCGCCAGCAGCTCCGGGACTAGCGGCCACAATGAGCAGTTCTTC
CASSSGTSGHNEQFF
>TRBD1|TRBV6-5|TRBJ2-7|.
TGTGCCAGCACCGGAAGACAGGGAATCTACGAGCAGTACTTC
CASTGRQGIYEQYF
>TRBD1|TRBV6-6|TRBJ2-6|.
TGTGCCAGCAGTCCATCGGGACAGGGGGGCTCTGGGGCCAACGTCCTGACTTTC
CASSPSGQGGSGANVLTF
>.|TRBV30|TRBJ1-1|few
TGTGCCTGGAGACCACAACGAACCAGGGCAGGCACCGCTCCCACTGAAGCTTTCTTT
CAWRPQRTRAGTAPTEAFF
>TRBD1|TRBV5-6|TRBJ2-7|.
TGTGCCAGCAGCTGGGGACAGGGGTACGAGCAGTACTTC
CASSWGQGYEQYF
>.|TRBV7-2|TRBJ1-6|.
TGTGCCAGCAGCATGACAGTTTCTCCCAATTCACCCCTCCACTTT
CASSMTVSPNSPLHF
>TRBD1|TRBV19|TRBJ2-7|.
TGTGCCAGTAGTCCGCGGACAGGGGGCTCCTACGAGCAGTACTTC
CASSPRTGGSYEQYF
>.|TRBV7-2|TRBJ1-5|.
TGTGCCAGCAGCTACACAGGGATCGGTCAGCCCCAGCATTTT
CASSYTGIGQPQHF
>TRBD2|TRBV27|TRBJ2-1|.
TGTGCCAGCAGCCGCGTCCTCCTAGCGGGGGACTCGAATGAGCAGTTCTTC
CASSRVLLAGDSNEQFF
>TRBD1|TRBV27|TRBJ1-2|.
TGTGCCACTGCGACAGGGGGCCCACCCGCCTATGGCTACACCTTC
CATATGGPPAYGYTF
>TRBD2|TRBV27|TRBJ2-7|.
TGTGCCAGCAGGAAAGGGACTAGCGGGGGATATTACTTC
CASRKGTSGGYYF
>TRBD2|TRBV27|TRBJ2-2|.
TGTGCCAGCAGTCTACTCCCCGGGACTAGCGGGAACACCGGGGAGCTGTTTTTT
CASSLLPGTSGNTGELFF